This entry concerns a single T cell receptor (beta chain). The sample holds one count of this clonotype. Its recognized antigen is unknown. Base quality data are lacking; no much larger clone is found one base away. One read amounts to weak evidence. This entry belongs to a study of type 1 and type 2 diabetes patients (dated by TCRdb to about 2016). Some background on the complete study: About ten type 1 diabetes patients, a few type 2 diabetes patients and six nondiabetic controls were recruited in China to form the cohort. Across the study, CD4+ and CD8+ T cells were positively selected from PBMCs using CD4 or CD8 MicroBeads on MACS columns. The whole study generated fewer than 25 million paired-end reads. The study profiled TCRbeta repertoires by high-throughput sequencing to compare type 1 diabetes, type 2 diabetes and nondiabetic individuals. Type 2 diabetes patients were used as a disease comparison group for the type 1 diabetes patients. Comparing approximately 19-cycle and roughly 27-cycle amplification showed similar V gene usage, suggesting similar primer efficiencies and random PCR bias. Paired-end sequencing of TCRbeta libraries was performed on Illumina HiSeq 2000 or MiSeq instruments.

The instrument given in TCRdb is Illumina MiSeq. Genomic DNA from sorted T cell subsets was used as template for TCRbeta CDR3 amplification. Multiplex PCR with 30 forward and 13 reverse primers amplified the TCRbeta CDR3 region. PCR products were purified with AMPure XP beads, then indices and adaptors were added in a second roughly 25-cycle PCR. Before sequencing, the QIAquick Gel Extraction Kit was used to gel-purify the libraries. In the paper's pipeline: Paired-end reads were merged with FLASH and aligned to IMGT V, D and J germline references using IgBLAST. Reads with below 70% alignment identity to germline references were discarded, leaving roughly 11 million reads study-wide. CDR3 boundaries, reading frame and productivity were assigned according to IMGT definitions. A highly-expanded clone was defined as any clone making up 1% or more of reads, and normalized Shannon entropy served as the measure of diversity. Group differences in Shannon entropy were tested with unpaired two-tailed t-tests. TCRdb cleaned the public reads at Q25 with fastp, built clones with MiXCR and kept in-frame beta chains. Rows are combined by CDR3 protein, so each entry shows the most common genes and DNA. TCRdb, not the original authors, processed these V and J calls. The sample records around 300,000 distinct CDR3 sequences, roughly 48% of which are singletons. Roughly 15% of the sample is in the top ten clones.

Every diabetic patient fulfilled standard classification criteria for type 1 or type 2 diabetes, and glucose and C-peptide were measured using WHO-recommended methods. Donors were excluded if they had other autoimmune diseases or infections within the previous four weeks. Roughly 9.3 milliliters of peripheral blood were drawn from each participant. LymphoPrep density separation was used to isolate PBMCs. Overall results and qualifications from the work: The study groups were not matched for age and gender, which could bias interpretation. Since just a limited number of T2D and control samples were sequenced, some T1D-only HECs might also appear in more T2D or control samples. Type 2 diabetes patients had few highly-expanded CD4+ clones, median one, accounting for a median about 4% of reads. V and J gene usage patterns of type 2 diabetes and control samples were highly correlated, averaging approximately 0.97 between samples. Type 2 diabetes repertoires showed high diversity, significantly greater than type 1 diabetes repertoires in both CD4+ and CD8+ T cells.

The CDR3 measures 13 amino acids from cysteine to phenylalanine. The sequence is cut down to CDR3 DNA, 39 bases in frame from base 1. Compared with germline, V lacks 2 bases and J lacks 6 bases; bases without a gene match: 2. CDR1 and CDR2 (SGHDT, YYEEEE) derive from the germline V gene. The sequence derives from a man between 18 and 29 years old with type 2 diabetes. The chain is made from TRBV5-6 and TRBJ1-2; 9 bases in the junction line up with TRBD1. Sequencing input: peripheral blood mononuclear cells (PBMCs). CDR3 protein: CASSLTGGNGYTF. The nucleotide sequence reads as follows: TGTGCCAGCAGCTTAACAGGGGGCAATGGCTACACCTTC. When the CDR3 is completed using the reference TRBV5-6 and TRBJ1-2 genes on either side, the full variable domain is DAGVTQSPTHLIKTRGQQVTLRCSPKSGHDTVSWYQQALGQGPQFIFQYYEEEERQRGNFPDRFSGHQFPNYSSELNVNALLLGDSALYLCASSLTGGNGYTFGSGTRLTVV.